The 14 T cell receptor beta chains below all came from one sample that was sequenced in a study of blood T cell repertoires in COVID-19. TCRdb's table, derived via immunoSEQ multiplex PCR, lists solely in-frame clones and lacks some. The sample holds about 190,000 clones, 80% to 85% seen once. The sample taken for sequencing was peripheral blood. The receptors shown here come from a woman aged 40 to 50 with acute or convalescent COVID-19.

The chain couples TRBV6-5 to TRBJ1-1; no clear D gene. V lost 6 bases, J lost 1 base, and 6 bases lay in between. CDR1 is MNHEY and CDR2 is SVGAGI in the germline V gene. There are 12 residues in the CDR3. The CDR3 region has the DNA TGTGCCAGCAGCTATCGGAACACTGAAGCTTTCTTT. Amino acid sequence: CASSYRNTEAFF.

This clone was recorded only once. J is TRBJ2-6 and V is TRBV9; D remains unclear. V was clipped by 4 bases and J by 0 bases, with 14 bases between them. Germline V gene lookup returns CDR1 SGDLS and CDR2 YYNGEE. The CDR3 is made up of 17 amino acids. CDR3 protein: CASSTRTDHSGANVLTF. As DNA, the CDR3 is TGTGCCAGCAGCACCCGAACAGATCACTCTGGGGCCAACGTCCTGACTTTC.

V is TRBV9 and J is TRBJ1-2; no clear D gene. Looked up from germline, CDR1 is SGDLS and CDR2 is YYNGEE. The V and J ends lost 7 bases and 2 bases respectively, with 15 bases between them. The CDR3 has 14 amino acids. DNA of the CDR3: TGTGCCAGCTCCCCCCGGGAATTAAACTATGGCTACACCTTC. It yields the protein CASSPRELNYGYTF.

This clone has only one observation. This CDR3 is CATSDLGTSGNYEQYF. CDR3 nucleotide sequence: TGTGCCACCAGTGATCTGGGGACTAGCGGGAACTACGAGCAGTACTTC. This chain joins TRBV24-1 and TRBJ2-7; TRBD2 matches at 13 bases. The length of the CDR3 is 16 residues. The germline V gene encodes CDR1 KGHDR and CDR2 SFDVKD. Losses at the gene ends were 3 bases for V and 3 bases for J; bases not matched to a gene: 4.

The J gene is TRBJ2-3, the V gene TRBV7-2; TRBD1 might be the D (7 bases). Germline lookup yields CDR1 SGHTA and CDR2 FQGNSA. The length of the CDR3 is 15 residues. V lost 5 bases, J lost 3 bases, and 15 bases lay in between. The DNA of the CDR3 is TGTGCCAGCAGCCGGTCGGGGGACAGTACAGATACGCAGTATTTT. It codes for CASSRSGDSTDTQYF. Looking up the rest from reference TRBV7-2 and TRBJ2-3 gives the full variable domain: GAGVSQSPSNKVTEKGKDVELRCDPISGHTALYWYRQSLGQGLEFLIYFQGNSAPDKSGLPSDRFSAERTGGSVSTLTIQRTQQEDSAVYLCASSRSGDSTDTQYFGPGTRLTVL.

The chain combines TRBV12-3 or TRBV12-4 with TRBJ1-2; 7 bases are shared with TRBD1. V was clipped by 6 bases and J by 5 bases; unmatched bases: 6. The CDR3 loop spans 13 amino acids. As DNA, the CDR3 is TGTGCCAGCAGCCGGACAGGTGGATATGGCTACACCTTC. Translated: CASSRTGGYGYTF.

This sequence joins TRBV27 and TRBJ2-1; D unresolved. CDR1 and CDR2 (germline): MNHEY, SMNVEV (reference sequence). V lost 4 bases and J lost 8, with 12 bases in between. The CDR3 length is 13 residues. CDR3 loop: CASSSVGRDEQFF. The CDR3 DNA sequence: TGTGCCAGCAGTTCGGTCGGCCGGGATGAGCAGTTCTTC.

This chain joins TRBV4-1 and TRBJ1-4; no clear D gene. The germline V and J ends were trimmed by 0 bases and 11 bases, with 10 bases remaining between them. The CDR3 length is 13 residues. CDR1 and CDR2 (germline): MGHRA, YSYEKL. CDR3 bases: TGCGCCAGCAGCCAAGAGGATGAGGGCAAACTGTTTTTT. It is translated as CASSQEDEGKLFF.

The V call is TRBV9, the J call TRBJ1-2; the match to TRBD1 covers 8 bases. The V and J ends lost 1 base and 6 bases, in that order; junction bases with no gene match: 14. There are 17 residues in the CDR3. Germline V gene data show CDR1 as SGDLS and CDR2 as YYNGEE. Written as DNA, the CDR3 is TGTGCCAGCAGCGTACGGACAGGGCCAAGTGTGGGTAATGGCTACACCTTC. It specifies CASSVRTGPSVGNGYTF.

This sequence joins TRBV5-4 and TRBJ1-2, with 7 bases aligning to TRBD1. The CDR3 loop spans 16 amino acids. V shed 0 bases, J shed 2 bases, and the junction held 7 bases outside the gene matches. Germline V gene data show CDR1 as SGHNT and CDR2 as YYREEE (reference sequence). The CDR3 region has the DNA TGTGCCAGCAGCTTGGGGAAGACAGGGATCAACTATGGCTACACCTTC. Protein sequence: CASSLGKTGINYGYTF.

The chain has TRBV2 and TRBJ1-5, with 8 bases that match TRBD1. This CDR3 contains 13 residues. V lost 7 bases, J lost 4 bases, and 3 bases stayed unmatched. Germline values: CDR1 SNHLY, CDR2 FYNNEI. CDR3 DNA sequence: TGTGCCAGCAAGGGACAGGCGAATCAGCCCCAGCATTTT. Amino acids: CASKGQANQPQHF.

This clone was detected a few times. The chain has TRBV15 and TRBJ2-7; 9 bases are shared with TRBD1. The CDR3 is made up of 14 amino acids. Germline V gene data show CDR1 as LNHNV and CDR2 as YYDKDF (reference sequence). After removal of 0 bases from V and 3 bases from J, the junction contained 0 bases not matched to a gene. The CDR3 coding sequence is TGTGCCACCAGCAGAGAGGGACAGGGCTACGAGCAGTACTTC. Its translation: CATSREGQGYEQYF. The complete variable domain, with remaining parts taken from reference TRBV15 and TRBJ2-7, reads DAMVIQNPRYQVTQFGKPVTLSCSQTLNHNVMYWYQQKSSQAPKLLFHYYDKDFNNEADTPDNFQSRRPNTSFCFLDIRSPGLGDTAMYLCATSREGQGYEQYFGPGTRLTVT.

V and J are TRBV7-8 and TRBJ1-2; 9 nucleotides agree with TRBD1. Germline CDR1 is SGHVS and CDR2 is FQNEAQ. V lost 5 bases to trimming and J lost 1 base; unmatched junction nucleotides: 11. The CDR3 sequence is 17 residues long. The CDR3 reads CASSLIGRQGGNYGYTF. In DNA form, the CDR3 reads TGTGCCAGCAGCCTGATAGGACGACAGGGGGGTAACTATGGCTACACCTTC.

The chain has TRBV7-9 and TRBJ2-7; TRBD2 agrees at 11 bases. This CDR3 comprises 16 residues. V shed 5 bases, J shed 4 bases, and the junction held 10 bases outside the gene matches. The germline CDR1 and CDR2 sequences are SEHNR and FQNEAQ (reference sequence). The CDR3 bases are TGTGCCAGCAGCCAAGGCCTAGCGGGGGGATTTTACGAGCAGTACTTC. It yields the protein CASSQGLAGGFYEQYF.